The rows below give T cell receptor beta chains drawn from one sample of a study of blood T cell repertoires in COVID-19. Sequencing used immunoSEQ multiplex PCR; TCRdb keeps in-frame clones, though not all of them. The table records approximately 230,000 clones, 80% to 85% of them present only once. The specimen sequenced was peripheral blood. Receptors were obtained from a man aged 25 to 45 with active or convalescent COVID-19. The CDR3 runs from the conserved cysteine through the conserved F or W. D genes are given only for firm matches. For some rows the clone size is stated as once, few or many, or as a class when expanded; others skip it.

TRBV28	TRBD1	TRBJ1-1	NA	CASSVDRGISTEAFF	TGTGCCAGCAGTGTTGACAGGGGGATCAGCACTGAAGCTTTCTTT
TRBV18	TRBD1	TRBJ1-2	NA	CASSPGQGINYGYTF	TGTGCCAGCTCACCTGGACAGGGGATTAACTATGGCTACACCTTC
TRBV5-1	NA	TRBJ2-6	NA	CASSLDSSGANVLTF	TGCGCCAGCAGCTTGGATAGCTCTGGGGCCAACGTCCTGACTTTC
TRBV28	NA	TRBJ1-3	NA	CASWTQGTGNTIYF	TGTGCCAGCTGGACGCAGGGGACCGGAAACACCATATATTTT
TRBV28	NA	TRBJ1-2	NA	CASSPGGTANYGYTF	TGTGCCAGCAGCCCGGGGGGGACCGCCAACTATGGCTACACCTTC
TRBV10-2	TRBD2	TRBJ2-2	NA	CASSESTPGTSGGPNTGELFF	TGCGCCAGCAGTGAGTCCACACCCGGGACTAGCGGGGGGCCCAACACCGGGGAGCTGTTTTTT
TRBV14	NA	TRBJ1-1	NA	CASSQAGTLNTEAFF	TGTGCCAGCAGCCAAGCAGGAACCCTGAACACTGAAGCTTTCTTT
TRBV6-1	NA	TRBJ2-2	NA	CASSDEGHRELFF	TGTGCCAGCAGTGATGAGGGACACCGGGAGCTGTTTTTT
TRBV6-5	TRBD1	TRBJ2-1	NA	CASRYDRGPYNEQFF	TGTGCCAGCAGGTACGACAGGGGCCCCTACAATGAGCAGTTCTTC
TRBV4-1	NA	TRBJ1-1	NA	CASSYVRTSEAFF	TGCGCCAGCAGCTATGTTAGGACAAGTGAAGCTTTCTTT
TRBV2	NA	TRBJ1-1	NA	CASTGNTEAFF	TGTGCCAGCACGGGAAACACTGAAGCTTTCTTT
TRBV11-2	TRBD2	TRBJ2-7	NA	CASSLPPLAGGADEQYF	TGTGCCAGCAGCTTACCCCCCCTAGCGGGAGGGGCGGACGAGCAGTACTTC
TRBV19	NA	TRBJ1-1	few	CASSIVFTGMNTEAFF	TGTGCCAGTAGTATAGTTTTCACAGGGATGAACACTGAAGCTTTCTTT
TRBV2	TRBD1	TRBJ2-1	NA	CAGGQGSGNEQFF	TGTGCCGGAGGACAGGGGTCGGGCAATGAGCAGTTCTTC
TRBV5-5	NA	TRBJ1-2	NA	CASRPTEANYGYTF	TGTGCCAGCAGACCGACAGAAGCTAACTATGGCTACACCTTC
TRBV7-9	NA	TRBJ1-4	NA	CASSSYRATNEKLFF	TGTGCCAGCAGCTCCTACAGGGCAACTAATGAAAAACTGTTTTTT
TRBV7-9	TRBD1	TRBJ2-1	NA	CASSSGQGVNNEQFF	TGTGCCAGCAGCTCCGGACAGGGGGTAAACAATGAGCAGTTCTTC
TRBV7-2	NA	TRBJ2-1	few	CASSPGLIQFF	TGTGCCAGCAGCCCCGGACTCATCCAGTTCTTC
TRBV19	TRBD1	TRBJ1-1	NA	CASSTRQGWMNTEAFF	TGTGCCAGTAGTACCAGACAGGGGTGGATGAACACTGAAGCTTTCTTT
TRBV30	NA	TRBJ2-7	NA	CAWSDGQRYEQYF	TGTGCCTGGAGTGATGGACAGAGATACGAGCAGTACTTC
TRBV18	TRBD2	TRBJ2-1	once	CASSPPAGALNEQFF	TGTGCCAGCTCACCACCAGCGGGAGCTTTGAATGAGCAGTTCTTC
TRBV5-4	NA	TRBJ1-6	NA	CASSLPGSALHF	TGTGCCAGCAGCTTGCCAGGTTCAGCCCTCCACTTT
TRBV11-2	NA	TRBJ2-3	NA	CASSLESLYTDTQYF	TGTGCCAGCAGCTTAGAGTCCCTTTACACAGATACGCAGTATTTT